Included here is one TCR beta chain sequence, with context. The antigen is not known. Naive CD8 cells comprised CD45RO-negative, CCR7-positively selected cells, excluding terminally differentiated effector memory CD45RA+ cells. All donors were healthy HIV-negative adults lacking recent acute infections or vaccinations. The CDR3 contains 16 residues. Germline CDR1 is KGHSH and CDR2 is LQKENI. Trimming removed 0 bases at V and 8 bases at J, with 18 bases between. This entry is derived from a study of shared clonotypes between healthy human individuals. Original processing notes: ImmunoSEQ sequences covered only the junction and lacked quality scores; filtering therefore differed. Data came from immunoSEQ multiplex PCR; TCRdb stores just in-frame clones and leaves some out. That table supplies the V and J calls and clone size; D and trimming were determined from the DNA. The table includes some 2 million clones, over 85% detected once.

Study findings and constraints: Relative to memory subsets, naive subsets generally showed larger estimated richness.

Sample: naive CD8+ T cells sorted from blood. This TCR came from a man between 18 and 29 years old in good health. V gene TRBV18 combines with J gene TRBJ2-3; TRBD1 is a possible D gene (6 bases). The CDR3 coding sequence is TGTGCCAGCTCACCACCCCGGGACACCGAACTCGGTACGCAGTATTTT. Its protein is CASSPPRDTELGTQYF.